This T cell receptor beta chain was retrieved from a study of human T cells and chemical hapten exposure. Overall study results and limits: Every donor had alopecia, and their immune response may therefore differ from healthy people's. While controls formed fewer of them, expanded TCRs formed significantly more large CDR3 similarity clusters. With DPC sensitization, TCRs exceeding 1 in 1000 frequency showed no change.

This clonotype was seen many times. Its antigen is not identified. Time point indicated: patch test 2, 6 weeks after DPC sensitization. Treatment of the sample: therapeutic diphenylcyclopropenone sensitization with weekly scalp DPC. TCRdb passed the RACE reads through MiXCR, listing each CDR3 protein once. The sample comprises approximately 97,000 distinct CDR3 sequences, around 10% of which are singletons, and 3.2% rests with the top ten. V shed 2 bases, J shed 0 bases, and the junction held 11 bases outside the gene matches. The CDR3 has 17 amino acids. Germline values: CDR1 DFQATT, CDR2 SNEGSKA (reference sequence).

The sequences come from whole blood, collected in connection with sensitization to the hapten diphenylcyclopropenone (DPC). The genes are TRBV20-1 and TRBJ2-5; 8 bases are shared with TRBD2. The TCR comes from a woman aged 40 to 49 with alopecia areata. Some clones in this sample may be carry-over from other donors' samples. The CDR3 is CSARPFTSGLDQETQYF. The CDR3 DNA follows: TGCAGTGCTAGACCCTTCACTAGCGGCCTCGACCAAGAGACCCAGTACTTC.